A single T cell receptor beta chain is shown here with its context. This entry belongs to a study of OX40 agonist ivuxolimab in advanced cancers. Whole-study context: People who had prior anti-PD-1, anti-PD-L1 or anti-CTLA-4 therapy could take part, and about 40% had some.

Using immunoSEQ multiplex PCR, the repertoire was profiled, and TCRdb retains in-frame clones only, with some absent. This table has 81,000 or so clones, about 92% appearing once. Sequences were derived from CD4+ or CD8+ T cells sorted from blood, sampled in a trial of the OX40 agonist ivuxolimab. The TCR comes from an adult with an advanced solid tumor such as melanoma, head and neck, liver or kidney cancer.

CDR3 in amino acids: CASSPEGSYSNQPQHF. DNA for the CDR3: TGCGCCAGCAGCCCGGAGGGCAGTTATAGCAATCAGCCCCAGCATTTT. V is TRBV5-1 and J is TRBJ1-5, with D hard to call. Germline V gene lookup returns CDR1 SGHRS and CDR2 YFSETQ. The CDR3 runs to 16 residues. Trimming left V 4 bases short and J 0 bases short, with 14 bases between.